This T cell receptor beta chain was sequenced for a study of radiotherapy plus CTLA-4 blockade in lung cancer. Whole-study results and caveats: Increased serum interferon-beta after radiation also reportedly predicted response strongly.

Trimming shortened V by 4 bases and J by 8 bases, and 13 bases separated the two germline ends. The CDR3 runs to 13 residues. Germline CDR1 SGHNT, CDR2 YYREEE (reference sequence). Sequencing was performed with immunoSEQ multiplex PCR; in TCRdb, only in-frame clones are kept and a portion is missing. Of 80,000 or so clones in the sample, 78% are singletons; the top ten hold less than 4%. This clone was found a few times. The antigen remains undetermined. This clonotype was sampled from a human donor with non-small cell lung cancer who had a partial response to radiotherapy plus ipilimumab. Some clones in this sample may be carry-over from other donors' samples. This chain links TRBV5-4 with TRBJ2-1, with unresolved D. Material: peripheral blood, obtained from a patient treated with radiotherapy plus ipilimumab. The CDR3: CASSPWSGYEQFF. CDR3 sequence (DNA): TGTGCCAGCAGCCCCTGGAGTGGCTATGAGCAGTTCTTC. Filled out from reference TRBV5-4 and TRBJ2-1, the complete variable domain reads ETGVTQSPTHLIKTRGQQVTLRCSSQSGHNTVSWYQQALGQGPQFIFQYYREEENGRGNFPPRFSGLQFPNYSSELNVNALELDDSALYLCASSPWSGYEQFFGPGTRLTVL.